The next 28 T cell receptor beta chains were all read from a single sample in a study of breast tumors, draining lymph nodes, adjacent tissues. Breast cancer patients provided tissue from their axillary draining lymph nodes. One entry per CDR3 protein results from TCRdb running MiXCR on the multiplex PCR reads. The data hold about 200,000 distinct CDR3 sequences, with 25% to 40% observed a single time. The sample taken for sequencing was axillary lymph node tissue. Receptors originate from a female donor with breast cancer. Some clones in this sample may be carry-over from other donors' samples.

Many counts were recorded for this clonotype. This chain links TRBV5-1 with TRBJ2-2; 7 nucleotides line up with TRBD2. The CDR3 is 16 amino acids. The germline CDR1 and CDR2 sequences are SGHRS and YFSETQ. Trimming removed 0 bases from V and 0 bases from J; junction bases left unmatched: 2. This CDR3 reads CASSLVGGSNTGELFF. The DNA for the CDR3 is TGCGCCAGCAGCTTGGTGGGGGGGTCGAACACCGGGGAGCTGTTTTTT.

This chain connects TRBV12-3 or TRBV12-4 to TRBJ2-3; possible D gene TRBD1, 6 bases. The length of the CDR3 is 14 residues. The V end lost 6 bases, the J end lost 6 bases, and 16 bases lay between the germline ends. DNA of the CDR3: TGTGCCAGCAGACAGGACAGCTTGGGCGATACGCAGTATTTT. Amino acid sequence: CASRQDSLGDTQYF.

In regard to this clonotype: One junction end does not reproduce the germline sequence, and a read error may be involved. This chain uses TRBV29-1 with TRBJ1-2; 9 bases line up with TRBD1. Germline loops: CDR1 SQVTM, CDR2 ANQGSEA. This CDR3 has 13 residues. The DNA of the CDR3 is TGCAGCGTAGAAGGGACAGGGCTTCGCGGCTACACCTTC. Translation gives CSVEGTGLRGYTF. Combining the CDR3 with reference TRBV29-1 and TRBJ1-2 gives the whole variable domain SAVISQKPSRDICQRGTSLTIQCQVDSQVTMMFWYRQQPGQSLTLIATANQGSEATYESGFVIDKFPISRPNLTFSTLTVSNMSPEDSSIYLCSVEGTGLRGYTFGSGTRLTVV.

The chain joins TRBV6-5 to TRBJ1-4; 7 bases align to TRBD1. Germline CDR1 is MNHEY and CDR2 is SVGAGI. This CDR3 has 14 residues. Trimming removed 6 bases from V and 3 bases from J; junction bases left unmatched: 4. The CDR3: CASRRTGPNEKLFF. The CDR3 DNA reads as TGTGCCAGCAGAAGGACAGGACCTAATGAAAAACTGTTTTTT.

Many counts were recorded for this clonotype. V usage is TRBV15 and J usage is TRBJ2-3; D might be TRBD2 (6 bases). The CDR3 spans 13 residues. V was shortened by 8 bases and J by 1 base, with 10 bases between the two germline ends. The V gene's germline CDR1 is LNHNV and CDR2 YYDKDF (reference sequence). The CDR3 DNA follows: TGTGCCACCGCGGGGTTTGGCACAGATACGCAGTATTTT. Translated, it gives CATAGFGTDTQYF.

This clonotype was picked up many times. J is TRBJ2-7 and V is TRBV6-6; TRBD2 matches at 15 bases. Germline-derived CDR1 and CDR2 are MNHNY and SVGAGI (reference sequence). Trimming removed 6 bases from V and 5 bases from J; junction bases left unmatched: 11. The CDR3 runs 17 residues. CDR3 amino acids: CASSGTSGRRVGNEQYF. In DNA, the CDR3 is TGTGCCAGCAGCGGGACTAGCGGGAGGAGAGTCGGAAACGAGCAGTACTTC.

This clonotype was seen at least ten times. This chain uses TRBV7-2 with TRBJ2-6; TRBD2 aligns across 10 bases. V shed 3 bases and J 2 bases; nucleotides not matched to a gene: 1. This CDR3 is 16 amino acids long. Germline V gene sequence: CDR1 SGHTA, CDR2 FQGNSA. The DNA for the CDR3 is TGTGCCAGCAGCTTGCTAGCGGGAGCTGGGGCCAACGTCCTGACTTTC. Translated: CASSLLAGAGANVLTF.

There are a few counts of this clonotype. A much more abundant neighbour one base away suggests this may be a read error. J is TRBJ2-1 and V is TRBV20-1; D is unresolved. The CDR3 sequence is 16 residues long. CDR1 is DFQATT and CDR2 is SNEGSKA in the germline V gene (reference sequence). The CDR3 DNA sequence: TGCAGTGCTAGAGACCAGCTAATCAGCTCCTACGATGAGCAGTTCTTC. Amino acid sequence: CSARDQLISSYDEQFF.

This clonotype was recorded many times. The chain employs TRBV20-1 and TRBJ1-5, with 11 nucleotides matching TRBD1. V was pared by 6 bases and J by 4 bases, with 8 bases of the junction left unmatched. This CDR3 has 15 amino acids. Germline assignment: CDR1 DFQATT and CDR2 SNEGSKA (reference sequence). The CDR3 loop reads CSAMEGQGENQPQHF. The CDR3 DNA sequence: TGCAGTGCAATGGAGGGACAGGGGGAGAATCAGCCCCAGCATTTT.

This clonotype was recorded many times. The J gene is TRBJ2-5, the V gene TRBV4-1; D call uncertain. CDR3 length: 13 amino acids. Germline CDR1 is MGHRA and CDR2 is YSYEKL. The V end lost 1 base, the J end lost 1 base, and 4 bases lay between the germline ends. DNA for the CDR3: TGCGCCAGCAGCCAAGTGGCCCAAGAGACCCAGTACTTC. This translates into CASSQVAQETQYF.

The sample holds one count of this clonotype. With a much larger clone just one base away, this may be a read error. The chain couples TRBV27 to TRBJ2-5; D is perhaps TRBD2 (5 bases). Germline V gene sequence: CDR1 MNHEY, CDR2 SMNVEV (reference sequence). V shed 4 bases and J shed 5 bases, with 17 bases lying between them. CDR3 length: 15 amino acids. This chain's CDR3 is CASSSTTTSSETQYF. The CDR3 DNA sequence: TGTGCCAGCAGTTCAACGACTACCTCATCGGAGACCCAGTACTTC.

The rearrangement links TRBV5-1 to TRBJ1-1; 10 bases are shared with TRBD1. With V trimmed by 3 bases and J by 1 base, 0 bases remained unmatched. Germline CDR1 SGHRS, CDR2 YFSETQ. There are 14 residues in the CDR3. The DNA for the CDR3 is TGCGCCAGCAGCTGGACAGGGGGGAACACTGAAGCTTTCTTT. Translation gives CASSWTGGNTEAFF. The full variable domain, with the rest looked up from reference TRBV5-1 and TRBJ1-1, is KAGVTQTPRYLIKTRGQQVTLSCSPISGHRSVSWYQQTPGQGLQFLFEYFSETQRNKGNFPGRFSGRQFSNSRSEMNVSTLELGDSALYLCASSWTGGNTEAFFGQGTRLTVV.

This clonotype was seen at least ten times. This chain uses TRBV15 with TRBJ1-5; unclear D gene. The CDR3 spans 13 residues. V was trimmed by 5 bases and J by 2 bases, leaving 7 bases between them. Germline CDR1 LNHNV, CDR2 YYDKDF (reference sequence). CDR3 in DNA: TGTGCCACCAGCGTCCAGGGCAATCAGCCCCAGCATTTT. The encoded protein is CATSVQGNQPQHF.

In this sample, this clonotype turned up many times. The chain employs TRBV27 and TRBJ2-5; tentatively, D is TRBD2 (5 bases). V lost 6 bases, J lost 4 bases, and 18 bases lay in between. From germline, CDR1 is MNHEY and CDR2 SMNVEV (reference sequence). The CDR3 contains 15 residues. Here the CDR3 DNA reads TGTGCCAGCAGCCCTGCCTGGGCGGGTGGAGAGACCCAGTACTTC. It specifies CASSPAWAGGETQYF.

This clonotype came up once. In DNA, the CDR3 is TGTGCCAGCAGCGTGGCCGAGCGGGACATCTCCTACGAGCAGTACTTC. Translating gives CASSVAERDISYEQYF. The chain has TRBV13 and TRBJ2-7; a weak D match, TRBD2 (7 bases). The germline V gene encodes CDR1 PRHDT and CDR2 FYEKMQ (reference sequence). Trimming shortened V by 5 bases and J by 0 bases, and 17 bases separated the two germline ends. CDR3 size: 16 residues.

This clonotype was seen a handful of times. This may be a read error, as it is one base from a much larger clone. The rearrangement uses TRBV10-3 and TRBJ2-3; unclear D gene. Germline CDR1 reads ENHRY; CDR2 reads SYGVKD. This CDR3 spans 15 amino acids. V was pared by 7 bases and J by 0 bases, with 14 bases between. The CDR3 nucleotides are TGTGCCATCAAACGGGTCGGCCTTAGCACAGATACGCAGTATTTT. It is translated as CAIKRVGLSTDTQYF.

This clonotype was seen only a few times. The gene calls are TRBV4-1 and TRBJ1-1; D is unresolved. The CDR3 contains 18 residues. Germline V CDR1 and CDR2: MGHRA, YSYEKL. V dropped 0 bases and J dropped 1 base, with 18 bases sitting between them. In DNA, the CDR3 is TGCGCCAGCAGCCAAGATCGAAGGGCTGGAATCCGGAACACTGAAGCTTTCTTT. It translates to CASSQDRRAGIRNTEAFF.

The chain carries TRBV5-4 and TRBJ1-4; D might be TRBD1 (5 bases). Germline V gives CDR1 SGHNT, CDR2 YYREEE (reference sequence). The V and J ends lost 5 bases and 8 bases respectively, with 16 bases between them. The CDR3 is 14 amino acids. Written as DNA, the CDR3 is TGTGCCAGCAGTTCCTTTTTGGGGGGGGAAAAACTGTTTTTT. Translation gives CASSSFLGGEKLFF. Together with reference TRBV5-4 and TRBJ1-4, the CDR3 gives the full variable domain: ETGVTQSPTHLIKTRGQQVTLRCSSQSGHNTVSWYQQALGQGPQFIFQYYREEENGRGNFPPRFSGLQFPNYSSELNVNALELDDSALYLCASSSFLGGEKLFFGSGTQLSVL.

The CDR3 region is CASSAQPGLGPGNTIYF. CDR3 coding DNA: TGCGCCAGCAGCGCACAACCAGGACTGGGCCCTGGAAACACCATATATTTT. The chain uses TRBV5-1 and TRBJ1-3; D not resolved. Looked up from germline, CDR1 is SGHRS and CDR2 is YFSETQ. This CDR3 region has 17 residues. Between the trimmed V and J ends, which lost 4 bases and 2 bases, there was a span of 19 bases.

This sequence joins TRBV7-2 and TRBJ2-3; D perhaps matches TRBD1 (6 bases). V dropped 5 bases and J dropped 9 bases, with 18 bases sitting between them. The CDR3 consists of 14 residues. Per germline, CDR1 SGHTA and CDR2 FQGNSA. The CDR3: CASSAQAAGDTQYF. DNA of the CDR3: TGTGCCAGCAGCGCCCAGGCGGCAGGGGACACGCAGTATTTT.

This clonotype was detected ten times or more. J is TRBJ1-5 and V is TRBV20-1; 7 bases are shared with TRBD1. V shed 0 bases and J 9 bases; nucleotides not matched to a gene: 11. Germline CDR1 is DFQATT and CDR2 is SNEGSKA (reference sequence). CDR3 length: 15 residues. The CDR3 reads CSARDEGQPWRPQHF. DNA of the CDR3: TGCAGTGCTAGAGATGAGGGACAGCCATGGAGGCCCCAGCATTTT.

There are many counts of this clonotype. This chain joins TRBV30 and TRBJ2-5, with 7 bases lining up with TRBD2. There are 12 residues in the CDR3. V was pared by 2 bases and J by 5 bases, with 2 bases of the junction left unmatched. Germline V gene lookup returns CDR1 GTSNPN and CDR2 SVGIG (reference sequence). The CDR3 sequence: CAWSTRGETQYF. The CDR3 DNA reads TGTGCCTGGAGTACGCGGGGGGAGACCCAGTACTTC.

This clonotype was detected only once. The chain combines TRBV2 with TRBJ2-3; 11 bases match TRBD2. Unmatched junction bases numbered 9, after V lost 3 bases and J lost 4 bases. This CDR3 contains 17 residues. CDR1 is SNHLY and CDR2 is FYNNEI in the germline V gene. CDR3 region: CASSDRGSGGASDTQYF. The DNA for the CDR3 is TGTGCCAGCAGTGATAGGGGTAGCGGGGGGGCATCAGATACGCAGTATTTT.

The chain couples TRBV27 to TRBJ2-3, with TRBD2 as a possible D gene (5 bases). Deletions cut 2 bases from V and 4 bases from J, with 10 bases between. Germline loops: CDR1 MNHEY, CDR2 SMNVEV (reference sequence). This CDR3 is built from 14 residues. The CDR3: CASSLERRADTQYF. As DNA, the CDR3 is TGTGCCAGCAGTTTAGAGAGGCGGGCAGATACGCAGTATTTT.

This clonotype has at least ten counts. The chain links TRBV5-1 to TRBJ2-1, with 7 nucleotides matching TRBD2. Germline-derived CDR1 and CDR2 are SGHRS and YFSETQ. The CDR3 is 14 amino acids. V dropped 4 bases and J dropped 4; count of bases not matched to a gene: 5. DNA of the CDR3: TGCGCCAGCAGCCGGAGCGGGACTTACAATGAGCAGTTCTTC. Amino acid sequence: CASSRSGTYNEQFF.

There are a few counts of this clonotype. A read error may be the cause here, since a much bigger clone is one base away. The chain couples TRBV7-9 to TRBJ2-3; D is uncertain. The DNA end is a closer match to TRBJ1-5, so the J assignment may be wrong. Per the germline V gene, CDR1 is SEHNR and CDR2 is FQNEAQ (reference sequence). The CDR3 is 15 residues long. This chain's CDR3 is CASSPIAGVADTQHF. In nucleotides, the CDR3 is TGTGCCAGCAGCCCTATAGCGGGAGTGGCAGATACGCAGCATTTT.

Points on this clonotype: An end of the junction does not agree with germline; a read error may underlie this. The chain employs TRBV7-8 and TRBJ2-7, with 11 bases fitting TRBD1. This CDR3 is 15 amino acids long. Germline values: CDR1 SGHVS, CDR2 FQNEAQ. CDR3 coding DNA: TGTGCCACCAGCAGCCCGGGACAGGGGGCCTACGAGCAGTACTTC. Protein: CATSSPGQGAYEQYF.

J is TRBJ1-1 and V is TRBV24-1, with 8 bases lining up with TRBD1. V was clipped by 9 bases and J by 3 bases; unmatched bases: 8. Germline V gives CDR1 KGHDR, CDR2 SFDVKD. The CDR3 sequence is 14 residues long. The DNA for the CDR3 is TGTGCCACCCGGGACCGGGACAGGCACACTGAAGCTTTCTTT. Residues: CATRDRDRHTEAFF.